Detailed here is one T cell receptor (beta chain). Followed longitudinally, the Seattle patients had been enrolled during active infection. The CDR3 has 13 amino acids. Trimming removed 0 bases from V and 1 base from J, with 6 bases in between. CDR1 is GTSNPN, CDR2 SVGIG, per germline (reference sequence). In the authors' workflow: Estimation of nucleated cell counts was performed using reference gene primer amplification. TCRdb's copy holds only in-frame clones and misses some; the assay was immunoSEQ multiplex PCR. The V and J calls and the clone size are those of that table, but D and trimming were determined from the DNA. The data contain 250,000 to 350,000 clones, less than 85% of them singletons. This sample is drawn from a study of blood T cell repertoires in COVID-19. Study at large: The samples span acute and convalescent COVID-19 from the United States, Italy and Spain. Nucleic acid was either cDNA or gDNA, and it came from T cells, B-cell-depleted T cells, or PBMCs.

The sequenced sample was peripheral blood. The sequence came from a human donor with COVID-19, enrolled during active disease. The donor label of this sample is uncertain. The V gene is TRBV30, the J gene TRBJ1-1; D uncertain. The CDR3 nucleotides read TGTGCCTGGAGTGTAGAGGAGAACACTGAAGCTTTCTTT. Translating it yields CAWSVEENTEAFF.